Listed below are T cell receptor beta chains from one sample, sequenced in a study of T cells in pancreatic ductal adenocarcinoma. Sequenced by immunoSEQ multiplex PCR; TCRdb stores in-frame clones only, minus some. The sample includes some 16,000 clones, under 95% of them seen just once. Sequenced sample: PBMCs. Receptors originate from a human donor with pancreatic ductal adenocarcinoma. Each CDR3 is given with its conserved first and last residue. The D gene is left open where the match is weak. The size field is filled for only some rows; it gives once, few, many or a size class.

J gene: TRBJ2-5; V gene: TRBV11-2; clone size: once; D gene: -; CDR3 DNA: TGTGCCAGCAGCTTAGGAACCGGGGCCCACTGGGACCAGTACTTC; CDR3 protein: CASSLGTGAHWDQYF
J gene: TRBJ1-4; V gene: TRBV18; clone size: -; D gene: -; CDR3 DNA: TGTGCCAGCTCACCACCGAACCCTAATGAAAAACTGTTTTTT; CDR3 protein: CASSPPNPNEKLFF
J gene: TRBJ2-7; V gene: TRBV6-6; clone size: -; D gene: TRBD1; CDR3 DNA: TGTGCCAGCAGTTACCTGGACAGGGGCAACGAGCAGTACTTC; CDR3 protein: CASSYLDRGNEQYF
J gene: TRBJ1-2; V gene: TRBV5-1; clone size: -; D gene: TRBD1; CDR3 DNA: TGCGCCAGCAGCGGCACAGGGGGCACTAACTATGGCTACACCTTC; CDR3 protein: CASSGTGGTNYGYTF
J gene: TRBJ2-7; V gene: TRBV5-1; clone size: -; D gene: -; CDR3 DNA: TGCGCCAGCAGCTTGGTGACCAACACCTACGAGCAGTACTTC; CDR3 protein: CASSLVTNTYEQYF
J gene: TRBJ1-1; V gene: TRBV19; clone size: -; D gene: -; CDR3 DNA: TGTGCGGCACGGCAGAGGATGAACACTGAAGCTTTCTTT; CDR3 protein: CAARQRMNTEAFF
J gene: TRBJ2-5; V gene: TRBV11-2; clone size: -; D gene: -; CDR3 DNA: TGTGCCAGCAGCTTAGATTTGCCCCAAGAGACCCAGTACTTC; CDR3 protein: CASSLDLPQETQYF
J gene: TRBJ2-3; V gene: TRBV11-2; clone size: -; D gene: TRBD2; CDR3 DNA: TGTGCCAGCAGCCAGCTGGGACTAGCGGCAAGCACAGATACGCAGTATTTT; CDR3 protein: CASSQLGLAASTDTQYF
J gene: TRBJ1-1; V gene: TRBV19; clone size: -; D gene: -; CDR3 DNA: TGTGCCAGTATACGCCAGGGGTTGGGTGAAGCTTTCTTT; CDR3 protein: CASIRQGLGEAFF
J gene: TRBJ1-2; V gene: TRBV27; clone size: -; D gene: TRBD1; CDR3 DNA: TGTGCCAGCAGTTGGACAGGGGGGGCTGATGGCTACACCTTC; CDR3 protein: CASSWTGGADGYTF
J gene: TRBJ2-1; V gene: TRBV5-1; clone size: -; D gene: -; CDR3 DNA: TGCGCCAGCAGCTTGGCCGAACTTAATGAGCAGTTCTTC; CDR3 protein: CASSLAELNEQFF
J gene: TRBJ1-2; V gene: TRBV13; clone size: -; D gene: TRBD1; CDR3 DNA: TGTGCCAGCAGCTTAGTCCCCACCGGGACAGGAGACAACTATGGCTACACCTTC; CDR3 protein: CASSLVPTGTGDNYGYTF
J gene: TRBJ2-1; V gene: TRBV13; clone size: -; D gene: TRBD1; CDR3 DNA: TGTGCCAGCAACCAGGGGCCCAGGGGGCGACTGAGCTCCTACAATGAGCAGTTCTTC; CDR3 protein: CASNQGPRGRLSSYNEQFF
J gene: TRBJ1-1; V gene: TRBV5-1; clone size: -; D gene: -; CDR3 DNA: TGCGCCAGCAGCTTGTACCGGGTTGTTGACACTGAAGCTTTCTTT; CDR3 protein: CASSLYRVVDTEAFF
J gene: TRBJ1-5; V gene: TRBV27; clone size: -; D gene: -; CDR3 DNA: TGTGCCAGCAGTTCAGGGGCGACAAGTTTTCAGCCCCAGCATTTT; CDR3 protein: CASSSGATSFQPQHF
J gene: TRBJ1-1; V gene: TRBV6-1; clone size: -; D gene: TRBD1; CDR3 DNA: TGTGCCAGCAGTGATTACAGGGGGCGCGTCACTGAAGCTTTCTTT; CDR3 protein: CASSDYRGRVTEAFF
J gene: TRBJ2-2; V gene: TRBV18; clone size: -; D gene: TRBD2; CDR3 DNA: TGTGCCAGCTCAACCACAAGACTAGCGGGAGGGACGTTCACCGGGGAGCTGTTTTTT; CDR3 protein: CASSTTRLAGGTFTGELFF
J gene: TRBJ1-3; V gene: TRBV19; clone size: -; D gene: -; CDR3 DNA: TGTGCCAGTACCTTTAGAGGGATCTCTGGAAACACCATATATTTT; CDR3 protein: CASTFRGISGNTIYF
J gene: TRBJ2-3; V gene: TRBV9; clone size: -; D gene: -; CDR3 DNA: TGTGCCAGCAGCGTAGTCTCAACAGATACGCAGTATTTT; CDR3 protein: CASSVVSTDTQYF
J gene: TRBJ2-7; V gene: TRBV5-4; clone size: -; D gene: -; CDR3 DNA: TGTGCCAGCAGCTTGGTAGGGGGGGCGGGGGCCTACGAGCAGTACTTC; CDR3 protein: CASSLVGGAGAYEQYF
J gene: TRBJ2-7; V gene: TRBV7-2; clone size: -; D gene: -; CDR3 DNA: TGTGCCAGCAGCCGTAGGGACTCGGTCGAGCAGTACTTC; CDR3 protein: CASSRRDSVEQYF
J gene: TRBJ1-1; V gene: TRBV18; clone size: -; D gene: -; CDR3 DNA: TGTGCCAGCTCAGTTAAGATGAACACTGAAGCTTTCTTT; CDR3 protein: CASSVKMNTEAFF
J gene: TRBJ2-7; V gene: TRBV7-2; clone size: -; D gene: TRBD2; CDR3 DNA: TGTGCCAGCAGCTTATTTCTTGGTCTACTAGCGGACTCCTACGAGCAGTACTTC; CDR3 protein: CASSLFLGLLADSYEQYF
J gene: TRBJ1-2; V gene: TRBV5-8; clone size: -; D gene: TRBD1; CDR3 DNA: TGTGCCAGCAGCTCCGGGACAGGCCATACTAACTATGGCTACACCTTC; CDR3 protein: CASSSGTGHTNYGYTF
J gene: TRBJ2-7; V gene: TRBV19; clone size: -; D gene: TRBD1; CDR3 DNA: TGTGCCAGTAGTATTACAGGGGGCGACGAGCAGTACTTC; CDR3 protein: CASSITGGDEQYF
J gene: TRBJ1-1; V gene: TRBV28; clone size: -; D gene: -; CDR3 DNA: TGTGCCAGCAGTTTCGGGACGCCGGGTGAAATGAACACTGAAGCTTTCTTT; CDR3 protein: CASSFGTPGEMNTEAFF
J gene: TRBJ1-1; V gene: TRBV18; clone size: -; D gene: -; CDR3 DNA: TGTGCCAGCTCACCCAATACGGCGGTCACTGAAGCTTTCTTT; CDR3 protein: CASSPNTAVTEAFF
J gene: TRBJ2-7; V gene: TRBV27; clone size: -; D gene: -; CDR3 DNA: TGTGCCAGCAGTTCCTCAGGAGGCTACGAGCAGTACTTC; CDR3 protein: CASSSSGGYEQYF
J gene: TRBJ2-7; V gene: TRBV5-6; clone size: -; D gene: TRBD1; CDR3 DNA: TGTGCCAGCAGTGCAGGGGGCAGCTCCTACGAGCAGTACTTC; CDR3 protein: CASSAGGSSYEQYF
J gene: TRBJ2-3; V gene: TRBV6-1; clone size: few; D gene: TRBD2; CDR3 DNA: TGTGCCAGCAGGGCTCGCGGGGGGGCCCAAGATACGCAGTATTTT; CDR3 protein: CASRARGGAQDTQYF
J gene: TRBJ1-2; V gene: TRBV19; clone size: -; D gene: -; CDR3 DNA: TGTGCCAGTAGTGCCACGTGGGGGGACTATGGCTACACCTTC; CDR3 protein: CASSATWGDYGYTF
J gene: TRBJ2-3; V gene: TRBV27; clone size: -; D gene: -; CDR3 DNA: TGTGCCAGCAGTTTTTCCACGCAGGGAACTAGCACAGATACGCAGTATTTT; CDR3 protein: CASSFSTQGTSTDTQYF
J gene: TRBJ1-5; V gene: TRBV21-1; clone size: -; D gene: -; CDR3 DNA: TGTGCCAGCAGCACCCCGGGACAGGGCAATCAGCCCCAGCATTTT; CDR3 protein: CASSTPGQGNQPQHF
J gene: TRBJ2-2; V gene: TRBV5-1; clone size: -; D gene: -; CDR3 DNA: TGCGCCAGCAGCTCCCAAGATTATAGGGGGGAGCTGTTTTTT; CDR3 protein: CASSSQDYRGELFF
J gene: TRBJ2-7; V gene: TRBV13; clone size: -; D gene: -; CDR3 DNA: TGTGCCAGCAGCTTAGGTCAGGGAATTTACGAGCAGTACTTC; CDR3 protein: CASSLGQGIYEQYF
J gene: TRBJ1-2; V gene: TRBV19; clone size: -; D gene: TRBD1; CDR3 DNA: TGTGCCAGTAGTATAGGCCGGGACAGGGTCGCCTATGGCTACACCTTC; CDR3 protein: CASSIGRDRVAYGYTF
J gene: TRBJ1-5; V gene: TRBV19; clone size: -; D gene: -; CDR3 DNA: TGTGCCAGTAGCCGCGACGTTCAGCCCCAGCATTTT; CDR3 protein: CASSRDVQPQHF
J gene: TRBJ2-3; V gene: TRBV7-9; clone size: -; D gene: TRBD2; CDR3 DNA: TGTGCCAGCAGCCCAGGTCCGCGACTAGCGCTTGGCACAGATACGCAGTATTTT; CDR3 protein: CASSPGPRLALGTDTQYF
J gene: TRBJ2-1; V gene: TRBV5-4; clone size: -; D gene: TRBD2; CDR3 DNA: TGTGCCAGCAGCGCCGGGACTAGCGGGGGGGCTAGCTCCTACAATGAGCAGTTCTTC; CDR3 protein: CASSAGTSGGASSYNEQFF
J gene: TRBJ1-1; V gene: TRBV6-5; clone size: -; D gene: TRBD1; CDR3 DNA: TGTGCCAGCAGTTACGGGACAGGGGTAACTGAAGCTTTCTTT; CDR3 protein: CASSYGTGVTEAFF
J gene: TRBJ1-1; V gene: TRBV30; clone size: -; D gene: -; CDR3 DNA: TGTGCCTTCAAAACTCGCCGACGGAACACTGAAGCTTTCTTT; CDR3 protein: CAFKTRRRNTEAFF